These 15 T cell receptor beta chains came from one sample sequenced in a study of OX40 agonist ivuxolimab in advanced cancers. Only in-frame clones appear in the TCRdb table, and some are missing; sequencing was by immunoSEQ multiplex PCR. Of roughly 60,000 clones in the sample, more than 75% were seen once. The source material was CD4+ or CD8+ T cells sorted from blood, sampled in a trial of the OX40 agonist ivuxolimab. These receptors were collected from an adult with an advanced solid tumor such as melanoma, head and neck, liver or kidney cancer.

This chain uses TRBV5-1 with TRBJ2-4; the D is unclear. The CDR3 extends over 14 amino acids. The V gene lost 5 bases and the J gene lost 6 bases, with 15 bases spanning the gap. Per germline, CDR1 SGHRS and CDR2 YFSETQ. CDR3 residues: CASSYYSTGNIQYF. The CDR3 nucleotides read TGCGCCAGCAGTTATTATTCCACGGGAAACATTCAGTACTTC.

This clone has a single count. The V gene is TRBV5-1, the J gene TRBJ2-3; 11 positions agree with TRBD2. Germline values: CDR1 SGHRS, CDR2 YFSETQ. CDR3 size: 15 residues. V shed 3 bases, J shed 7 bases, and the junction held 7 bases outside the gene matches. For the CDR3, the DNA is TGCGCCAGCAGCTCCACTAGCGGGAGAGTGCATACGCAGTATTTT. Translation: CASSSTSGRVHTQYF.

CDR3 bases: TGTGCCAGTAGTACCGTGGGACAGGGAGACTTAGGAGAGACCCAGTACTTC. Protein sequence: CASSTVGQGDLGETQYF. The rearrangement links TRBV19 to TRBJ2-5; 9 bases fit TRBD1. Germline V gives CDR1 LNHDA, CDR2 SQIVND (reference sequence). J gave up 4 bases and V 4 bases, and 13 bases lay outside the gene matches. The length of the CDR3 is 17 residues.

This chain uses TRBV28 with TRBJ1-4; TRBD1 might be the D (6 bases). Trimming took 5 bases from V and 4 from J, leaving 14 bases between them. CDR1 and CDR2 from the germline V gene are MDHEN and SYDVKM. The CDR3 runs to 15 residues. The CDR3 region is CASSPPTGNNEKLFF. The CDR3 nucleotides are TGTGCCAGCAGTCCACCCACAGGGAATAATGAAAAACTGTTTTTT.

This rearrangement joins TRBV5-6 to TRBJ2-3; tentative D call: TRBD1 (6 bases). Germline V gives CDR1 SGHDT, CDR2 YYEEEE. CDR3 length: 16 amino acids. The V end was cut by 3 bases, the J end by 2 bases, with 16 bases between. CDR3 loop: CASSSLRGTLTDTQYF. The CDR3 region has the DNA TGTGCCAGCAGCTCCTTAAGGGGGACGCTCACAGATACGCAGTATTTT.

A single count supports this clone. The chain recombines TRBV19 with TRBJ1-5; no firm D call. Germline CDR1 is LNHDA and CDR2 is SQIVND (reference sequence). Trimming left V 3 bases short and J 4 bases short, with 4 bases between. The CDR3 spans 12 residues. CDR3 sequence (DNA): TGTGCCAGTAGTATTGGGAATCAGCCCCAGCATTTT. Translating it yields CASSIGNQPQHF.

The chain employs TRBV6-1 and TRBJ2-3; 7 nucleotides align to TRBD2. The CDR3 has 15 amino acids. Trimming removed 4 bases from V and 2 bases from J; junction bases left unmatched: 6. In germline, CDR1 is MNHNS, CDR2 SASEGT. The CDR3 region is CASSVSSGTTDTQYF. The CDR3, as DNA: TGTGCCAGCAGTGTTTCTAGCGGAACCACAGATACGCAGTATTTT.

The chain employs TRBV30 and TRBJ2-1; D may be TRBD2 (6 bases). Germline V gives CDR1 GTSNPN, CDR2 SVGIG (reference sequence). The CDR3 extends over 15 amino acids. Trimming took 0 bases from V and 5 from J, leaving 14 bases between them. The chain's CDR3 is CAWSVKGWRDNEQFF. The CDR3 coding sequence is TGTGCCTGGAGTGTTAAGGGCTGGAGGGACAATGAGCAGTTCTTC.

The gene calls are TRBV7-8 and TRBJ1-5; weak D call: TRBD1 (5 bases). In germline, CDR1 is SGHVS, CDR2 FQNEAQ. The V end lost 0 bases, the J end lost 0 bases, and 6 bases lay between the germline ends. This CDR3 spans 15 amino acids. The CDR3 DNA sequence: TGTGCCAGCAGCTTAGCAGGGGATAGCAATCAGCCCCAGCATTTT. It codes for CASSLAGDSNQPQHF.

The rearrangement uses TRBV21-1 and TRBJ2-4; the DNA was not compared with TRBD2, the D call given in the table. TRBV21-1 is a pseudogene locus. The CDR3 is made up of 16 amino acids. CDR3: CASTPGRDEAKNIQYF. The DNA of the CDR3 is TGTGCCAGCACCCCCGGGCGGGACGAAGCCAAAAACATTCAGTACTTC.

This chain connects TRBV5-4 to TRBJ2-1; D call uncertain. V was shortened by 4 bases and J by 2 bases, with 10 bases between the two germline ends. The CDR3 runs to 14 residues. Germline values: CDR1 SGHNT, CDR2 YYREEE (reference sequence). The CDR3 DNA reads as TGTGCCAGCAGCACCCCACCGCCCTACAATGAGCAGTTCTTC. Amino acids: CASSTPPPYNEQFF.

The V call is TRBV19, the J call TRBJ1-1; D is uncertain. Deletions cut 4 bases from V and 8 bases from J, with 8 bases between. The CDR3 contains 11 residues. In germline, CDR1 is LNHDA, CDR2 SQIVND (reference sequence). DNA of the CDR3: TGTGCCAGTAGTACGTCAGGAGAAGCTTTCTTT. It specifies CASSTSGEAFF.

The chain recombines TRBV28 with TRBJ1-2; D gene ambiguous. Trimming pared 5 bases from V and 4 bases from J, leaving 8 bases between. Germline V gene lookup returns CDR1 MDHEN and CDR2 SYDVKM. This CDR3 has 12 amino acids. The chain's CDR3 is CASSRAFYGYTF. CDR3 DNA: TGTGCCAGCAGTCGGGCTTTCTATGGCTACACCTTC.

The chain carries TRBV28 and TRBJ2-7; maybe TRBD2 (5 bases). CDR1 MDHEN and CDR2 SYDVKM come from the germline V gene. Between the trimmed V and J ends, which lost 4 bases and 3 bases, there was a span of 16 bases. This CDR3 is built from 15 residues. The CDR3 spells CASSSPDFGDYEQYF. CDR3 sequence (DNA): TGTGCCAGCAGTTCGCCGGACTTTGGGGACTACGAGCAGTACTTC.

The rearrangement links TRBV4-1 to TRBJ1-1; 10 positions match TRBD1. V trimming: 2 bases; J trimming: 3 bases; junction bases outside the gene matches: 9. The germline CDR1 and CDR2 sequences are MGHRA and YSYEKL. There are 17 residues in the CDR3. CDR3 DNA sequence: TGCGCCAGCAGCCAAACCGGGACAGGGGTTTCCCACACTGAAGCTTTCTTT. Encoded protein: CASSQTGTGVSHTEAFF.